The 30 T cell receptor beta chains below come from one sample, sequenced in a study of shared clonotypes between healthy human individuals. Naive CD8 cells comprised CD45RO-negative, CCR7-positively selected cells, excluding terminally differentiated effector memory CD45RA+ cells. Assay used: immunoSEQ multiplex PCR; TCRdb lists only in-frame clones, some missing. The table records approximately 2,200,000 clones, more than 85% of them present only once. The material sequenced was naive CD8+ T cells from PBMCs. The receptors stem from a man younger than 35 in good health. Some clones in this sample may be carry-over from other donors' samples.

This clone was found once. V is TRBV7-8 and J is TRBJ2-7; 11 nucleotides line up with TRBD2. This CDR3 has 17 residues. The V and J ends lost 6 bases and 0 bases, in that order; junction bases with no gene match: 10. Germline V gene data show CDR1 as SGHVS and CDR2 as FQNEAQ. The CDR3 sequence is CASRLEVAGGSSYEQYF. The DNA for the CDR3 is TGTGCCAGCAGACTAGAAGTAGCGGGAGGGTCCTCCTACGAGCAGTACTTC.

V usage is TRBV9 and J usage is TRBJ1-1, with D tentatively TRBD1 (6 bases). The V gene lost 0 bases and the J gene lost 6 bases, with 18 bases spanning the gap. The CDR3 length is 16 residues. Per germline, CDR1 SGDLS and CDR2 YYNGEE. CDR3 residues: CASSVGPGATISEAFF. The CDR3 coding sequence is TGTGCCAGCAGCGTAGGTCCGGGGGCCACCATCTCTGAAGCTTTCTTT.

This chain connects TRBV14 to TRBJ2-7, with TRBD2 as a possible D gene (5 bases). Germline V gene lookup returns CDR1 SGHDN and CDR2 FVKESK. The CDR3 sequence is 13 residues long. With 8 bases removed from V and 0 bases from J, the gap between germline ends came to 11 bases. The DNA of the CDR3 is TGTGCCAGCGTCCCCGGGATCTCCTACGAGCAGTACTTC. This gives the protein CASVPGISYEQYF.

This chain links TRBV28 with TRBJ2-3, with a possible D match to TRBD2 (6 bases). CDR1 and CDR2 from the germline V gene are MDHEN and SYDVKM. Trimming removed 6 bases at V and 2 bases at J, with 15 bases between. The CDR3 length is 15 residues. CDR3 sequence: CASRRIADVTDTQYF. In nucleotides, the CDR3 is TGTGCCAGCAGACGAATAGCGGACGTCACAGATACGCAGTATTTT.

This clone was counted once. This chain uses TRBV11-2 with TRBJ2-7; 7 nucleotides match TRBD1. Germline trimming cut 0 bases from V and 1 base from J; bases unmatched to any gene: 3. The CDR3 runs 15 residues. Germline V CDR1 and CDR2: SGHAT, FQNNGV. DNA for the CDR3: TGTGCCAGCAGCTTAGAGAGGGGGCGATCCTACGAGCAGTACTTC. This sequence encodes CASSLERGRSYEQYF.

V is TRBV6-5 and J is TRBJ2-3; 16 nucleotides match TRBD2. This CDR3 region has 15 residues. Germline loops: CDR1 MNHEY, CDR2 SVGAGI. The V segment lost 6 bases and the J segment 6 bases; nucleotides outside the gene matches: 3. This chain's CDR3 is CASRRGLAGGDTQYF. CDR3 DNA: TGTGCCAGCAGGAGGGGACTAGCGGGAGGGGATACGCAGTATTTT.

The chain uses TRBV7-9 and TRBJ1-4; D gene uncertain. This CDR3 spans 14 amino acids. Trimming removed 0 bases at V and 6 bases at J, with 8 bases between. Germline V gene lookup returns CDR1 SEHNR and CDR2 FQNEAQ (reference sequence). The CDR3 here is CASSLAARDEKLFF. CDR3 DNA sequence: TGTGCCAGCAGCTTAGCGGCTCGGGATGAAAAACTGTTTTTT.

This sequence joins TRBV27 and TRBJ1-1; 7 nucleotides line up with TRBD1. The CDR3 runs to 16 residues. CDR1 is MNHEY and CDR2 is SMNVEV in the germline V gene (reference sequence). The J segment lost 0 bases and the V segment lost 0 bases, leaving 4 bases of the junction unmatched. The CDR3 protein is CASSLSRQGMNTEAFF. CDR3 coding DNA: TGTGCCAGCAGTTTATCGAGACAGGGAATGAACACTGAAGCTTTCTTT.

This clone has more than one count but fewer than ten. The sample has other DNA sequences that encode this CDR3 too. The rearrangement links TRBV27 to TRBJ2-1; D gene unclear. Germline-derived CDR1 and CDR2 are MNHEY and SMNVEV (reference sequence). V lost 3 bases, J lost 4 bases, and 4 bases lay in between. The CDR3 covers 12 residues. CDR3 protein: CASSLGYNEQFF. CDR3 in DNA: TGTGCCAGCAGTTTGGGGTACAATGAGCAGTTCTTC.

This clone was observed a handful of times. The chain employs TRBV4-1 and TRBJ1-1; tentative D call: TRBD1 (5 bases). Trimming took 0 bases from V and 6 from J, leaving 11 bases between them. Germline V gives CDR1 MGHRA, CDR2 YSYEKL. The CDR3 spans 14 residues. The CDR3 loop reads CASSQDRRGAEAFF. As DNA, the CDR3 is TGCGCCAGCAGCCAAGATCGGAGGGGCGCTGAAGCTTTCTTT.

CDR3: CASSLELNNEQFF. In nucleotides, the CDR3 is TGTGCCAGCAGCTTGGAACTAAACAATGAGCAGTTCTTC. This chain links TRBV5-8 with TRBJ2-1; D gene uncertain. The CDR3 contains 13 residues. V lost 0 bases to trimming and J lost 5 bases, with 6 bases between them. Germline-derived CDR1 and CDR2 are SGHTS and YDEGEE.

This clone was seen only once. This rearrangement joins TRBV15 to TRBJ2-7; the match to TRBD1 covers 7 bases. Germline CDR1 reads LNHNV; CDR2 reads YYDKDF (reference sequence). The junction had 4 bases not matched to a gene; V was cut back by 3 bases and J by 2 bases. This CDR3 contains 14 residues. The CDR3 bases are TGTGCCACCAGCAGGGGGGACAGTACCTACGAGCAGTACTTC. It yields the protein CATSRGDSTYEQYF.

V usage is TRBV28 and J usage is TRBJ1-3; D remains unclear. V lost 10 bases, J lost 4 bases, and 8 bases lay in between. This CDR3 comprises 11 residues. Germline-derived CDR1 and CDR2 are MDHEN and SYDVKM. Here the CDR3 reads CAIETGNTIYF. The CDR3 DNA sequence: TGTGCCATAGAAACGGGAAACACCATATATTTT.

Concerning this clone itself: The sample has other DNA sequences that encode this CDR3 too. The V gene is TRBV27, the J gene TRBJ2-1; D gene ambiguous. CDR3 length equals 11 residues. Per the germline V gene, CDR1 is MNHEY and CDR2 is SMNVEV (reference sequence). V was clipped by 3 bases and J by 10 bases, with 7 bases between them. CDR3 sequence: CASSFGREQFF. The CDR3 DNA is TGTGCCAGCAGTTTCGGTCGGGAGCAGTTCTTC.

This chain links TRBV6-6 with TRBJ1-4, with a tentative D call TRBD1 (6 bases). V lost 0 bases and J 3 bases, leaving 11 bases between the germline ends. CDR3 length: 16 amino acids. The V gene's germline CDR1 is MNHNY and CDR2 SVGAGI (reference sequence). CDR3 sequence reads: CASSYSVGASNEKLFF. The CDR3 DNA reads as TGTGCCAGCAGTTACTCAGTGGGGGCGTCTAATGAAAAACTGTTTTTT.

The V and J genes are TRBV28 and TRBJ2-3, with 10 bases aligning to TRBD2. The CDR3 runs to 16 residues. The germline V gene encodes CDR1 MDHEN and CDR2 SYDVKM. Germline trimming cut 6 bases from V and 5 bases from J; bases unmatched to any gene: 11. CDR3 region: CASSSDLAGEVDTQYF. CDR3 bases: TGTGCCAGCAGCTCCGACCTAGCGGGAGAGGTAGATACGCAGTATTTT.

V usage is TRBV2 and J usage is TRBJ2-6, with D maybe TRBD1 (6 bases). Between the trimmed V and J ends, which lost 6 bases and 0 bases, there was a span of 18 bases. CDR1 and CDR2 from the germline V gene are SNHLY and FYNNEI. The CDR3 loop spans 18 amino acids. The CDR3 is CASRGAGTVDSGANVLTF. In nucleotides, the CDR3 is TGTGCCAGCAGGGGGGCCGGGACCGTCGACTCTGGGGCCAACGTCCTGACTTTC.

The chain joins TRBV5-1 to TRBJ2-7, with D possibly matching TRBD1 (6 bases). CDR3 length: 15 residues. Deletions cut 3 bases from V and 3 bases from J, with 16 bases between. CDR1 and CDR2 (germline): SGHRS, YFSETQ. This CDR3 reads CASSWTTGGYYEQYF. The CDR3 DNA is TGCGCCAGCAGCTGGACGACAGGAGGCTACTACGAGCAGTACTTC.

The chain uses TRBV4-1 and TRBJ2-1; 14 bases match TRBD2. CDR3 length: 21 amino acids. Germline CDR1 is MGHRA and CDR2 is YSYEKL. The trim removed 4 bases at V and 10 bases at J, leaving 24 bases unmatched. Written as DNA, the CDR3 is TGCGCCAGCAGCCCTCTCCTCGGGGGACTAGCGGGAGAAGGTAGTCCGGACGAGCAGTTCTTC. Residues: CASSPLLGGLAGEGSPDEQFF.

V usage is TRBV5-1 and J usage is TRBJ1-3, with TRBD1 matching 7 bases. V lost 0 bases to trimming and J lost 4 bases; unmatched junction nucleotides: 4. From germline, CDR1 is SGHRS and CDR2 YFSETQ. The CDR3 covers 15 residues. CDR3 nucleotides: TGCGCCAGCAGCTTGGAGGGGGCCGACGGAAACACCATATATTTT. It yields the protein CASSLEGADGNTIYF.

The rearrangement links TRBV7-9 to TRBJ2-1; D possibly corresponds to TRBD1 (6 bases). This CDR3 comprises 17 residues. Germline CDR1 is SEHNR and CDR2 is FQNEAQ (reference sequence). V lost 0 bases and J 4 bases, leaving 16 bases between the germline ends. As DNA, the CDR3 is TGTGCCAGCAGCTTAGCGGTCCGGGACACCCATTACAATGAGCAGTTCTTC. Its translation is CASSLAVRDTHYNEQFF.

Here the CDR3 DNA reads TGCAGCGTTGAGGCAGGGGGCAACTATGGCTACACCTTC. Protein sequence: CSVEAGGNYGYTF. The chain uses TRBV29-1 and TRBJ1-2; 8 bases are shared with TRBD1. The V segment lost 3 bases and the J segment 2 bases; nucleotides outside the gene matches: 2. The CDR3 has 13 residues. The germline CDR1 and CDR2 sequences are SQVTM and ANQGSEA.

V and J are TRBV7-8 and TRBJ2-4; no reliable D call. The CDR3 loop spans 17 amino acids. V lost 1 base to trimming and J lost 2 bases, with 15 bases between them. CDR1 is SGHVS, CDR2 FQNEAQ, per germline. The CDR3 sequence: CASSLGRWGLSKNIQYF. The CDR3, as DNA: TGTGCCAGCAGCTTAGGTAGATGGGGATTGTCCAAAAACATTCAGTACTTC.

On this clone: The same CDR3 is also encoded by other DNA sequences in this sample. The gene calls are TRBV9 and TRBJ2-7; 9 nucleotides agree with TRBD1. With 0 bases clipped from V and 4 bases from J, the junction kept 2 bases outside the gene matches. Germline CDR1 SGDLS, CDR2 YYNGEE. The CDR3 is 14 residues long. CDR3 DNA: TGTGCCAGCAGCGTAGGGACAGGGGCTTACGAGCAGTACTTC. Translation: CASSVGTGAYEQYF.

J is TRBJ2-7 and V is TRBV12-5; D is uncertain. Between the trimmed V and J ends, which lost 3 bases and 2 bases, there was a span of 14 bases. Germline assignment: CDR1 LGHNT and CDR2 FRNRAP. The CDR3 sequence is 15 residues long. The CDR3 protein is CASGLSSSGAYEQYF. The CDR3 nucleotides read TGTGCTAGTGGTTTAAGCTCCTCAGGCGCCTACGAGCAGTACTTC.

There are a few counts of this clone. J is TRBJ2-2 and V is TRBV2; 7 bases are a match to TRBD1. CDR1 is SNHLY, CDR2 FYNNEI, per germline. V dropped 6 bases and J dropped 6; count of bases not matched to a gene: 7. The CDR3 is 14 residues long. CDR3 bases: TGTGCCAGCAGGACAGGGTTAGAGCCCGGGGAGCTGTTTTTT. Translating gives CASRTGLEPGELFF.

A note on this clone: Other DNA variants within this sample encode the same CDR3. The rearrangement uses TRBV5-6 and TRBJ1-3; 7 bases fit TRBD1. CDR3 length equals 14 residues. Germline V gene lookup returns CDR1 SGHDT and CDR2 YYEEEE. With V trimmed by 0 bases and J by 7 bases, 4 bases remained unmatched. CDR3 sequence reads: CASSLGTGLNTIYF. The CDR3 bases are TGTGCCAGCAGCTTGGGGACAGGTCTTAACACCATATATTTT.

The V gene is TRBV5-1, the J gene TRBJ2-5; no definite D call. The CDR3 contains 14 residues. The germline gives CDR1 SGHRS, CDR2 YFSETQ. V was pared by 1 base and J by 1 base, with 8 bases between. In DNA form, the CDR3 reads TGCGCCAGCAGCTTGCCGACCCTCCAAGAGACCCAGTACTTC. Translated, it gives CASSLPTLQETQYF.

The rearrangement links TRBV27 to TRBJ1-4; D unresolved. Trimming left V 2 bases short and J 0 bases short, with 7 bases between. CDR3 length: 15 amino acids. Looked up from germline, CDR1 is MNHEY and CDR2 is SMNVEV (reference sequence). CDR3: CASSLGWSTNEKLFF. CDR3 nucleotides: TGTGCCAGCAGTTTAGGTTGGTCAACTAATGAAAAACTGTTTTTT.

This rearrangement joins TRBV5-1 to TRBJ2-7; 9 bases map to TRBD2. The V gene end was trimmed by 4 bases and the J gene end by 3 bases; junction bases not matched to a gene: 11. The CDR3 length is 16 residues. Germline values: CDR1 SGHRS, CDR2 YFSETQ. CDR3 sequence (DNA): TGCGCCAGCAGCCCTCTCCCCTCTAGCGGGAACTACGAGCAGTACTTC. Protein product: CASSPLPSSGNYEQYF.